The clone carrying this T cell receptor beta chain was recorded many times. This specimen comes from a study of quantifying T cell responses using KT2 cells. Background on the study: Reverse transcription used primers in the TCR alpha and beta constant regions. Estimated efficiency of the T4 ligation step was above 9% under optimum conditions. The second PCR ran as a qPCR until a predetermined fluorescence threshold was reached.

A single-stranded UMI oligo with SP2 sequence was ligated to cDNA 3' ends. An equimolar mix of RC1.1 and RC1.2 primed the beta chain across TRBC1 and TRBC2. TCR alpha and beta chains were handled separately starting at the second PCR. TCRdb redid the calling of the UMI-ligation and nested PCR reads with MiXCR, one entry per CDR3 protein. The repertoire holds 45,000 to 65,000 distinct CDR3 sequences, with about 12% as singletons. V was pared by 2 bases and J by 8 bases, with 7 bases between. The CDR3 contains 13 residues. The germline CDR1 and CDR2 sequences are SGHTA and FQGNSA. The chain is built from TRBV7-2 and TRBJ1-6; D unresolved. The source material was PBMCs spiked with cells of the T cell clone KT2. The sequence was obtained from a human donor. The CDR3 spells CASSLQSYSPLHF. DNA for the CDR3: TGTGCCAGCAGCTTACAGTCTTATTCACCCCTCCACTTT.